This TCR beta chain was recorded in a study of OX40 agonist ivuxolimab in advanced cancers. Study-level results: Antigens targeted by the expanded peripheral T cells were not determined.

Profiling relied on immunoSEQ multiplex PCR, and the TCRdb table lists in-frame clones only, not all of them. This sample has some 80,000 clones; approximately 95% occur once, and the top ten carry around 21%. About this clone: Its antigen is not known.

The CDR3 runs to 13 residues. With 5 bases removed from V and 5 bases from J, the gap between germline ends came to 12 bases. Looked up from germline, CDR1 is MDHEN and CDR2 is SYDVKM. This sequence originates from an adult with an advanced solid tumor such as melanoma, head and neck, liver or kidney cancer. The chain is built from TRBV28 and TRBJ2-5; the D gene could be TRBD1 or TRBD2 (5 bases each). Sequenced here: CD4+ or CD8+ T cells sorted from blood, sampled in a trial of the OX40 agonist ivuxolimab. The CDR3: CASSQTGRETQYF. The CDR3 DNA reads TGTGCCAGCAGTCAGACGGGGCGCGAGACCCAGTACTTC.